These 15 T cell receptor beta chains came from one sample sequenced in a study of shared clonotypes between healthy human individuals. Data came from immunoSEQ multiplex PCR; TCRdb stores just in-frame clones and leaves some out. The sample contains hundreds of thousands of clones, around 80% of which appear only once. The specimen sequenced was PBMCs. Every receptor here comes from a woman in her thirties or forties in good health. Some clones in this sample may be carry-over from other donors' samples.

The CDR3 here is CASSGEETYEQYF. The CDR3 DNA reads TGTGCCAGCAGCGGGGAAGAAACCTACGAGCAGTACTTC. The gene calls are TRBV5-6 and TRBJ2-7; the D is unclear. Germline CDR1 is SGHDT and CDR2 is YYEEEE. Trimming took off 4 bases at V and 2 bases at J, with 10 bases between the two ends. The CDR3 runs to 13 residues. The full variable domain, completed using reference TRBV5-6 and TRBJ2-7, is DAGVTQSPTHLIKTRGQQVTLRCSPKSGHDTVSWYQQALGQGPQFIFQYYEEEERQRGNFPDRFSGHQFPNYSSELNVNALLLGDSALYLCASSGEETYEQYFGPGTRLTVT.

The chain recombines TRBV5-4 with TRBJ2-1; weak D call: TRBD1 (6 bases). The CDR3 runs 14 residues. Germline V gives CDR1 SGHNT, CDR2 YYREEE (reference sequence). Trimming stripped 1 base from V and 5 bases from J, with 10 bases between. The CDR3 bases are TGTGCCAGCAGCTTGTGGCAGGGGCACAATGAGCAGTTCTTC. It specifies CASSLWQGHNEQFF.

This chain uses TRBV6-4 with TRBJ2-1; 14 nucleotides match TRBD2. Germline-derived CDR1 and CDR2 are MRHNA and SNTAGT. The CDR3 runs to 15 residues. J lost 6 bases, V lost 3 bases, and 1 base had no gene match. CDR3 sequence reads: CASSDGTSGGNEQFF. The CDR3, as DNA: TGTGCCAGCAGTGATGGGACTAGCGGGGGCAATGAGCAGTTCTTC.

As to this clone: The DNA is left out, because the CDR3 cannot be placed on it with certainty; the CDR3 is given as TCRdb lists it. The V and J genes are TRBV29-1 and TRBJ1-2. The CDR3 extends over 14 residues, inclusive of both ends. The germline CDR1 and CDR2 sequences are SQVTM and ANQGSEA. The CDR3 reads CSVFAAGATGWITF.

Here the CDR3 DNA reads TGTGCCAGCAGTTACGGGCAGGGGGCGGATGAGCAGTTCTTC. Translated, it gives CASSYGQGADEQFF. This chain joins TRBV6-5 and TRBJ2-1; TRBD1 matches at 8 bases. Looked up from germline, CDR1 is MNHEY and CDR2 is SVGAGI. CDR3 length: 14 residues. V dropped 2 bases and J dropped 8; count of bases not matched to a gene: 5.

V gene TRBV11-3 combines with J gene TRBJ1-1; no definite D call. V gave up 3 bases and J gave up 4 bases, with 15 bases separating them. Germline V gene lookup returns CDR1 SGHNT and CDR2 YENEEA. There are 15 residues in the CDR3. The CDR3 is CASSLRVDSGTEAFF. The CDR3 DNA sequence: TGTGCCAGCAGCTTGAGGGTGGATTCGGGCACTGAAGCTTTCTTT.

This rearrangement joins TRBV5-1 to TRBJ1-2, with D perhaps TRBD1 (5 bases). Trimming removed 7 bases from V and 10 bases from J, with 20 bases in between. Germline V gives CDR1 SGHRS, CDR2 YFSETQ. The CDR3 runs to 13 residues. The CDR3 DNA reads as TGCGCCAGCGCCTCGTGGGGCGTGCGACCCTACACCTTC. It specifies CASASWGVRPYTF.

V gene TRBV6-1 combines with J gene TRBJ1-4, with TRBD1 identical over 10 bases. Germline values: CDR1 MNHNS, CDR2 SASEGT. This CDR3 spans 14 amino acids. V gave up 5 bases and J gave up 7 bases; unmatched junction bases: 4. The CDR3, as DNA: TGTGCCAGCAGTCCACGGGACAGGGGTGAAAAACTGTTTTTT. Protein product: CASSPRDRGEKLFF.

The J gene is TRBJ2-7, the V gene TRBV29-1; D may match TRBD1 or TRBD2 (5 bases each). The germline V and J ends were trimmed by 7 bases and 5 bases, with 18 bases remaining between them. Germline values: CDR1 SQVTM, CDR2 ANQGSEA. This CDR3 comprises 13 residues. The CDR3 spells CSAPGTEKDEQYF. The DNA of the CDR3 is TGCAGCGCCCCCGGGACGGAGAAAGACGAGCAGTACTTC.

The V call is TRBV6-6, the J call TRBJ1-1, with D possibly TRBD1 on 6 matching bases. Germline CDR1 reads MNHNY; CDR2 reads SVGAGI (reference sequence). V was shortened by 2 bases and J by 0 bases, with 13 bases between the two germline ends. The CDR3 length is 16 residues. DNA of the CDR3: TGTGCCAGCAGTTACCGGGGGGGGGCAATGAACACTGAAGCTTTCTTT. This encodes CASSYRGGAMNTEAFF.

The V call is TRBV28, the J call TRBJ1-2, with TRBD1 matching over 8 bases. V lost 5 bases and J lost 8; bases outside the gene matches: 10. The CDR3 spans 14 residues. Germline V gene lookup returns CDR1 MDHEN and CDR2 SYDVKM. The DNA for the CDR3 is TGTGCCAGCAGTCCCCCCCAGGGGGCGCGAGGCTACACCTTC. As protein: CASSPPQGARGYTF.

This clone was counted only a few times. The chain couples TRBV5-1 to TRBJ2-2; 13 bases line up with TRBD2. This CDR3 is 15 amino acids long. Trimming at V came to 5 bases and at J to 5 bases, leaving 3 bases not matched to a gene. Looked up from germline, CDR1 is SGHRS and CDR2 is YFSETQ. CDR3 amino acids: CASRTGLAGTGELFF. The DNA for the CDR3 is TGCGCCAGCAGAACGGGACTAGCGGGAACCGGGGAGCTGTTTTTT.

The chain carries TRBV7-9 and TRBJ2-5; a weak D match, TRBD2 (6 bases). TRBJ2-7 matches the DNA end more closely, so the J call is doubtful. Germline assignment: CDR1 SEHNR and CDR2 FQNEAQ (reference sequence). This CDR3 comprises 14 residues. This CDR3 reads CASSFGGARHEQYF. For the CDR3, the DNA is TGTGCCAGCAGCTTTGGAGGGGCGCGGCACGAGCAGTACTTC.

The CDR3 sequence: CASPSPNRNEQFF. CDR3 sequence (DNA): TGTGCCAGCCCCAGCCCCAACCGTAATGAGCAGTTCTTC. The V call is TRBV6-1, the J call TRBJ2-1; D ambiguous. The V gene lost 8 bases and the J gene lost 7 bases, with 15 bases spanning the gap. CDR1 and CDR2 (germline): MNHNS, SASEGT. The CDR3 extends over 13 amino acids.

Comment on this clone: Just one base apart from a much larger clone, this may be a read error. This sequence joins TRBV7-2 and TRBJ1-1, with D unresolved. The germline CDR1 and CDR2 sequences are SGHTA and FQGNSA. V lost 2 bases, J lost 2 bases, and 3 bases lay in between. The CDR3 loop spans 12 amino acids. DNA for the CDR3: TGTGCCAGCAGCTTATCCAACACTGAAGCTTTCTTT. This sequence encodes CASSLSNTEAFF.